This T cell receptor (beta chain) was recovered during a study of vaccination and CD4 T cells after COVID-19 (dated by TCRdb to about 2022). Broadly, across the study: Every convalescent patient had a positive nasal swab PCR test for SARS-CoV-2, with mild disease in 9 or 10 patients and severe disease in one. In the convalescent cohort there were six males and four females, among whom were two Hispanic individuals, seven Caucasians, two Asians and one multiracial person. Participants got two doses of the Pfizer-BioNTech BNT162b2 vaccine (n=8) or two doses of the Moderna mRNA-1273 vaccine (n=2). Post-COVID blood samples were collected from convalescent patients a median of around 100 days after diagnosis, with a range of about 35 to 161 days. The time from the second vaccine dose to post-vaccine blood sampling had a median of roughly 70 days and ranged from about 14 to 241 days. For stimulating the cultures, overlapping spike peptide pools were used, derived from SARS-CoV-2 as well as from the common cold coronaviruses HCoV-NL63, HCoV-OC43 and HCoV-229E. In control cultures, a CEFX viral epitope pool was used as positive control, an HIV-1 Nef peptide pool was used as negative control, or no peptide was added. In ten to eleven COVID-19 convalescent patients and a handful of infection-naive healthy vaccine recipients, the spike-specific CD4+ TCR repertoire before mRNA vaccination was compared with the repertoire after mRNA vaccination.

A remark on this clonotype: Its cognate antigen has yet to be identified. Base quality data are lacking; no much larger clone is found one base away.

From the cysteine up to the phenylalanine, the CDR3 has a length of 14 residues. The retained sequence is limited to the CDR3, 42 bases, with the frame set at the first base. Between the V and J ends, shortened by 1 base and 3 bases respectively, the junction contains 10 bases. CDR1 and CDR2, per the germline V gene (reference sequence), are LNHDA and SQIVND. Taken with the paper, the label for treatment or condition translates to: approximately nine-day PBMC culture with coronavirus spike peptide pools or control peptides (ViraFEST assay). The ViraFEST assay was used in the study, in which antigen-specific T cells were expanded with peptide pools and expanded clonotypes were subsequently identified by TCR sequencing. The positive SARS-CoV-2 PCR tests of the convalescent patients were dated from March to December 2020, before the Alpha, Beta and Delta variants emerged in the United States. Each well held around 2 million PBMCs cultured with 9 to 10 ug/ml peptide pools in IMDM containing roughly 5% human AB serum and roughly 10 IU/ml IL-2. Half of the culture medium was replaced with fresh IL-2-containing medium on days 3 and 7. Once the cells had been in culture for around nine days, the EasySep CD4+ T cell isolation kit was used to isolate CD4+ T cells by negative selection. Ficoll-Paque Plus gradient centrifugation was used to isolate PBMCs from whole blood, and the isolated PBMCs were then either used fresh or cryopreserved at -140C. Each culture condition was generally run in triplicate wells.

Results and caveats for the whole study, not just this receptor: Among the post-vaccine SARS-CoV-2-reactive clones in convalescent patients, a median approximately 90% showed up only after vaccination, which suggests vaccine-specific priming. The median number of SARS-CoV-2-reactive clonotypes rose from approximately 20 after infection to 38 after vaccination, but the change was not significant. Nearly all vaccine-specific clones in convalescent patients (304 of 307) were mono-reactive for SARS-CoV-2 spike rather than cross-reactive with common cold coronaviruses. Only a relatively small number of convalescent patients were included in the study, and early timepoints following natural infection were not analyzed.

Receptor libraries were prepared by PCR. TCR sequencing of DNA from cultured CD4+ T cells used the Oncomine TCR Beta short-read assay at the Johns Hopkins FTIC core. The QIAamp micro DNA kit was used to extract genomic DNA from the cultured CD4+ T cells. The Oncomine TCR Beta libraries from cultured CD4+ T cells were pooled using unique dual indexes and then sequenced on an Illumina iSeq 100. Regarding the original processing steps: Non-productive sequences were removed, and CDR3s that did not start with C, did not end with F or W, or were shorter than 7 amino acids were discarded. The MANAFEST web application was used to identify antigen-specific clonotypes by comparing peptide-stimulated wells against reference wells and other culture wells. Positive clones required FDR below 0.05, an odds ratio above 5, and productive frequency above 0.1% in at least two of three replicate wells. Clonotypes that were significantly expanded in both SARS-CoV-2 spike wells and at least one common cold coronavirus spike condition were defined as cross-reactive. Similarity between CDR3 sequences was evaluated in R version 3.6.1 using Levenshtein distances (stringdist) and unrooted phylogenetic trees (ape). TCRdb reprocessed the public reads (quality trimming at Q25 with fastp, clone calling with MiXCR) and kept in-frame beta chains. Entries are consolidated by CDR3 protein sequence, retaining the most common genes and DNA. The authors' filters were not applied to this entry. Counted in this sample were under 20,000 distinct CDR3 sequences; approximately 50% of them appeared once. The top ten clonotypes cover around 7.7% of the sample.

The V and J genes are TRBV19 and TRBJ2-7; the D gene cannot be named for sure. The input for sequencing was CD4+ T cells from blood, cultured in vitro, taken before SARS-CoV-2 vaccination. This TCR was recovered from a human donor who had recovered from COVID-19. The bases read TGTGCCAGTAGTATAGGGAGTAGTGGCTACGAGCAGTACTTC. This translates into CASSIGSSGYEQYF. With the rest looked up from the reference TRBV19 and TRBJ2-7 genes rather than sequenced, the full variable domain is DGGITQSPKYLFRKEGQNVTLSCEQNLNHDAMYWYRQDPGQGLRLIYYSQIVNDFQKGDIAEGYSVSREKKESFPLTVTSAQKNPTAFYLCASSIGSSGYEQYFGPGTRLTVT.